This TCR beta chain was captured by sequencing in a study of CD8+ T cells in alopecia areata. Findings and limits, study-wide: Sequence data from scalp samples additionally include resident alphabeta T cells of normal skin. Across lesional scalp, and particularly alopecia totalis/universalis, clonality surpassed that of normal scalp.

RNA, once extracted, was reverse transcribed into cDNA for use as the sequencing template. Profiling relied on immunoSEQ multiplex PCR, and the TCRdb table lists in-frame clones only, not all of them. The repertoire consists of about 180,000 clones, with around 63% occurring once and the leading ten covering around 1.8%. Germline-derived CDR1 and CDR2 are SGHTA and FQGTGA. V lost 6 bases, J lost 3 bases, and 13 bases lay in between. CDR3 length equals 14 residues. About this clone itself: What it recognizes is unknown.

It was from alopecia areata patients that lesional scalp punch biopsies and peripheral blood were collected. Starting from PBMCs, sorting isolated CD4+ and CD8+ T cells. The specimen was CD4+ T cells sorted from blood, collected at week 0. This clonotype was sampled from a human donor with alopecia areata. The chain employs TRBV7-3 and TRBJ2-3; tentatively, D is TRBD2 (6 bases). The CDR3 coding sequence is TGTGCCAGCAGTCGAGGACGGGGGACAGATACGCAGTATTTT. Encoded protein: CASSRGRGTDTQYF.